This TCR beta chain was retrieved from a study of blood T cell repertoires in COVID-19. As for the study in general: Whether acute or convalescent, the COVID-19 samples came from the United States, Italy and Spain.

Donors in Cohort 3 counted as recovered after two negative PCRs, clearance, or symptom resolution. CDR1 and CDR2 (germline): SGHDN, FVKESK. This CDR3 has 12 amino acids. The V end lost 3 bases, the J end lost 7 bases, and 9 bases lay between the germline ends. Original handling: Amplification with reference gene primers provided the estimates of nucleated cell counts. The repertoire was sequenced with immunoSEQ multiplex PCR; TCRdb's copy has only in-frame clones and lacks some. The V and J calls and the clone size are those of that table, but D and trimming were determined from the DNA. The sample includes approximately 440,000 clones, around 90% seen only once; the top ten take 0.6% to 0.7%.

The chain joins TRBV14 to TRBJ2-5; D gene uncertain. Sequencing was done on a sample of PBMCs or T cells enriched from blood (not recorded which). This clonotype was sampled from a man aged 18-30 years who had recovered from COVID-19. The CDR3 DNA reads as TGTGCCAGCAGCCAGGGTCGCGGGACCCAGTACTTC. It yields the protein CASSQGRGTQYF.